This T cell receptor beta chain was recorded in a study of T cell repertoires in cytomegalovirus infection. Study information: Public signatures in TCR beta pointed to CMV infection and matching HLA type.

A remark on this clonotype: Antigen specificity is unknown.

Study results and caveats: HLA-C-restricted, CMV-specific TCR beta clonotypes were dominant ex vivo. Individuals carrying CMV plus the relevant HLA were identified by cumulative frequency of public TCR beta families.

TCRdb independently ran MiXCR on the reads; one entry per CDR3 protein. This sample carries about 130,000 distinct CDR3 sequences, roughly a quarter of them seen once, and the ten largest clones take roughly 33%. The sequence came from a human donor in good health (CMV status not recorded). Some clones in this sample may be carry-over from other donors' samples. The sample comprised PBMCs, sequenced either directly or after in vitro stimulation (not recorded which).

CDR3: CASKKRREGVGNEQFF. CDR3 in DNA: TGTGCCAGTAAGAAAAGACGGGAAGGGGTCGGAAATGAGCAGTTCTTC. This chain uses TRBV19 with TRBJ2-1; D may match TRBD1 or TRBD2 (5 bases each). This CDR3 is built from 16 residues. Germline CDR1 and CDR2: LNHDA and SQIVND (reference sequence). The V end lost 7 bases, the J end lost 7 bases, and 23 bases lay between the germline ends.